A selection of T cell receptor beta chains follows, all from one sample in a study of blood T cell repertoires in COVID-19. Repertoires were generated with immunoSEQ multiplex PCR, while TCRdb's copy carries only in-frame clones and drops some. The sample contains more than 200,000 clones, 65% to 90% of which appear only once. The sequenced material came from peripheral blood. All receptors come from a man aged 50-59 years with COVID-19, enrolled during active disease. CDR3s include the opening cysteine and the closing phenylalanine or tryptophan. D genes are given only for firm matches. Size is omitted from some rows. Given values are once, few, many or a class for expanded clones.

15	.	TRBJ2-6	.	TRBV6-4	TGTGCCAGCAGTGCGGGGAGCTCTGGGGCCAACGTCCTGACTTTC	CASSAGSSGANVLTF
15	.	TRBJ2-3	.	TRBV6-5	TGTGCCAGCAGCCTCTCGGAGGAGGTGACAGATACGCAGTATTTT	CASSLSEEVTDTQYF
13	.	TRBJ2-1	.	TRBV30	TGTGCCTGGAGTGTAGGGGGAGTGAATGAGCAGTTCTTC	CAWSVGGVNEQFF
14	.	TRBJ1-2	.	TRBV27	TGTGCCAGCAGGACCATCGACGGGAACTATGGCTACACCTTC	CASRTIDGNYGYTF
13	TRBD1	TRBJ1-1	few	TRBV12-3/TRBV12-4	TGTGCCAGCAGCGTGGGACAGGCCTATGAAGCTTTCTTT	CASSVGQAYEAFF
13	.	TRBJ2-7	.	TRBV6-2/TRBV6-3	TGTGCCAGCAGTTCCCCCGGCGGAGTCGAGCAGTACTTC	CASSSPGGVEQYF
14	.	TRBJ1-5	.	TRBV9	TGTGCCAGCAGCGCACGAGCGGGGGGTCAGCCCCAGCATTTT	CASSARAGGQPQHF
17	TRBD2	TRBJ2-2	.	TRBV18	TGTGCCAGCTCACGAGCCGGGACTAGCGGGAGTGTCGGGGAGCTGTTTTTT	CASSRAGTSGSVGELFF
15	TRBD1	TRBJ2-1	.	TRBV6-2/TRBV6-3	TGTGCCAGCAGTCCCTGGACAGGGTTGGGCAATGAGCAGTTCTTC	CASSPWTGLGNEQFF
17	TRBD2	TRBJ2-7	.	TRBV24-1	TGTGCCACCAGTGATTTGGGGACTAGCGGGAGTCGGTACGAGCAGTACTTC	CATSDLGTSGSRYEQYF
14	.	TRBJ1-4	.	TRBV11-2	TGTGCCAGCACCGACCTTGGACCGGCGGGAAAACTGTTTTTT	CASTDLGPAGKLFF
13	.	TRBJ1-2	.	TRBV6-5	TGTGCCAGCAGTACGGACAGAACCTATGGCTACACCTTC	CASSTDRTYGYTF
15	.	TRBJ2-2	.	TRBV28	TGTGCCAGCAGTGTGACAAATGCGAACACCGGGGAGCTGTTTTTT	CASSVTNANTGELFF
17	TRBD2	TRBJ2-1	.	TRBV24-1	TGTGCCACCAGTGATTGGTCCCCGGGACTAGCGAGCAATGAGCAGTTCTTC	CATSDWSPGLASNEQFF
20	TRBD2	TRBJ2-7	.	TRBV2	TGTGCCAGCAGTAAAATGACCGGGACTAGCGGGAGGGGCGCCACCTACGAGCAGTACTTC	CASSKMTGTSGRGATYEQYF
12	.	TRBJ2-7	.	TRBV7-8	TGTGCCAGCAGCACACAGTCCTACGAGCAGTACTTC	CASSTQSYEQYF
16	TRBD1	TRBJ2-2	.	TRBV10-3	TGTGCCATCAGTGAACAGACGACAGGGAGCGCCGGGGAGCTGTTTTTT	CAISEQTTGSAGELFF
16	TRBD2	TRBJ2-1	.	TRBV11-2	TGTGCCAGCAGCCACGGACTAGCGGGACCCTACAATGAGCAGTTCTTC	CASSHGLAGPYNEQFF
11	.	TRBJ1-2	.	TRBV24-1	TGTGCCACCAGCACTAACTATGGCTACACCTTC	CATSTNYGYTF
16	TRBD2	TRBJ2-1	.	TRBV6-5	TGTGCCAGCAGTTGGGCGGCTAGCGGCCGAATAAATGAGCAGTTCTTC	CASSWAASGRINEQFF
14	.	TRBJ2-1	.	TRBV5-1	TGCGCCAGCAGCTTCGCTAGCGCCGACAATGAGCAGTTCTTC	CASSFASADNEQFF
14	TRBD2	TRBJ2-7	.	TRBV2	TGTGCCAGCAGTAACCAGCGGGACTATTACGAGCAGTACTTC	CASSNQRDYYEQYF
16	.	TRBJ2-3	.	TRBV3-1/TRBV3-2	TGTGCCAGCAGCCAAGACCGGCGAGGGAGGACAGATACGCAGTATTTT	CASSQDRRGRTDTQYF
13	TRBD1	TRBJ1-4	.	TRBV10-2	TGCGCCAGCAGGGGACAGGGTAATGAAAAACTGTTTTTT	CASRGQGNEKLFF
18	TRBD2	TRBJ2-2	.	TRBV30	TGTGCCTGGAGTGTTCTGGATTTGCGGGAGGGCCTCACCGGGGAGCTGTTTTTT	CAWSVLDLREGLTGELFF
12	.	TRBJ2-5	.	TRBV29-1	TGCAGCGTGGAGCTGTCTCAAGAGACCCAGTACTTC	CSVELSQETQYF
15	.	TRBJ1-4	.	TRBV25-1	TGTGCCAGCAGTGAGCCCCGCAACACAGGGCTAAAACTGTTTTTT	CASSEPRNTGLKLFF